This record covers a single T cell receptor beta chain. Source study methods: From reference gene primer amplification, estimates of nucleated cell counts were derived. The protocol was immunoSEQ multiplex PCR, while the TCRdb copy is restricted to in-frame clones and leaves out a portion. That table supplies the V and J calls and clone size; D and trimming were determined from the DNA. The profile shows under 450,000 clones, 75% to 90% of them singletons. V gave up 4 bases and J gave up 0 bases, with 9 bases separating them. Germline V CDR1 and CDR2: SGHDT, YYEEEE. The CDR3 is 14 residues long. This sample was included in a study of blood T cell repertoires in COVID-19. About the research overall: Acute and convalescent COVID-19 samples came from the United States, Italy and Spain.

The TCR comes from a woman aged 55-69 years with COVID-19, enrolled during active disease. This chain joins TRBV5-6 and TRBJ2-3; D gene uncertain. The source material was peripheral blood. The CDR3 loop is CASSPVSSTDTQYF. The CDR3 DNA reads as TGTGCCAGCAGCCCAGTCTCTAGCACAGATACGCAGTATTTT.